This T cell receptor beta chain was observed in a study of early T cells in non-severe SARS-CoV-2 infection. Trimming removed 4 bases from V and 6 bases from J; junction bases left unmatched: 9. The CDR3 runs 16 residues. The germline gives CDR1 LGHDT, CDR2 YNNKEL (reference sequence). From the 5' RACE reads, TCRdb called clonotypes with MiXCR, one entry per CDR3 protein. Of fewer than 65,000 distinct CDR3 sequences in the sample, roughly a tenth were seen once. The sample consisted of whole blood. V usage is TRBV3-1 and J usage is TRBJ2-2, with 9 positions matching TRBD1. The clonotype was recovered from an adult who was a healthcare worker with PCR-confirmed SARS-CoV-2 infection or an uninfected control (not recorded which). CDR3 DNA sequence: TGTGCCAGCAGCCGAATCCTGACAGGGGGTCCCGGGGAGCTGTTTTTT. It encodes CASSRILTGGPGELFF.